The clone carrying this T cell receptor (beta chain) was counted ten times or more. Its antigen is undetermined. This CDR3 is 17 amino acids long. The V gene end was trimmed by 6 bases and the J gene end by 3 bases; junction bases not matched to a gene: 9. CDR1 and CDR2 (germline): MNHEY, SVGAGI. This specimen belongs to a study of response to subunit inactivated influenza vaccine. Study findings and constraints: The study's authors posited that every seasonal influenza vaccination enlists few new T cells.

TCRdb re-analysed the RT-PCR reads in MiXCR, keeping a single row per CDR3 protein. The sample has about 700,000 distinct CDR3 sequences, approximately 15% seen once. The rearrangement links TRBV6-5 to TRBJ2-3, with 13 bases that match TRBD2. The source of this sequence is a man aged 50-59 years who received an inactivated influenza vaccine. Sequencing was performed on PBMCs from blood, taken 12 days after vaccination. This CDR3 reads CASRMTGTSGKTDTQYF. The CDR3 DNA sequence: TGTGCCAGCAGGATGACCGGGACTAGCGGGAAGACAGATACGCAGTATTTT.